The 13 T cell receptor beta chains below were found in one sample sequenced in a study of cytomegalovirus exposure and HLA in healthy donors. The PCR was carried out with 60 Vbeta primers and 13 Jbeta primers. Profiling relied on immunoSEQ multiplex PCR, and the TCRdb table lists in-frame clones only, not all of them. The profile shows under 200,000 clones, around 77% of them singletons. Sequenced sample: PBMCs. These receptor sequences come from a man in his forties in good health and CMV-seronegative.

The chain joins TRBV5-1 to TRBJ1-2; tentatively, D is TRBD1 (5 bases). Germline CDR1 is SGHRS and CDR2 is YFSETQ. Trimming stripped 4 bases from V and 0 bases from J, with 19 bases between. The CDR3 runs 17 residues. The CDR3 DNA reads as TGCGCCAGCAGCCCTTTCGTTGACAGAGTTCCTAACTATGGCTACACCTTC. Protein: CASSPFVDRVPNYGYTF.

This sequence joins TRBV30 and TRBJ2-5; D is perhaps TRBD1 (5 bases). Trimming stripped 4 bases from V and 2 bases from J, with 23 bases between. This CDR3 is built from 17 residues. Germline V gene sequence: CDR1 GTSNPN, CDR2 SVGIG (reference sequence). The CDR3 is CAWTTGHLSIVQETQYF. The CDR3 DNA reads TGTGCCTGGACCACAGGACATCTCTCCATCGTACAAGAGACCCAGTACTTC.

CDR3 DNA sequence: TGTGCCAGCAGCTTAGTAGGGGCAGGGGGCGCGAGCTCCTACGAGCAGTACTTC. Protein product: CASSLVGAGGASSYEQYF. This rearrangement joins TRBV7-8 to TRBJ2-7, with 8 bases identical to TRBD1. The V and J ends lost 1 base and 0 bases, in that order; junction bases with no gene match: 11. CDR1 SGHVS and CDR2 FQNEAQ come from the germline V gene. The CDR3 contains 18 residues.

As regards this clone: This same CDR3 is encoded by further DNA sequences in the sample. CDR3 sequence: CASSGQGANYGYTF. The CDR3 coding sequence is TGTGCCAGCAGCGGCCAGGGGGCAAATTATGGCTACACCTTC. The rearrangement uses TRBV9 and TRBJ1-2; 8 bases match TRBD1. CDR1 and CDR2 (germline): SGDLS, YYNGEE. The CDR3 contains 14 residues. With V trimmed by 3 bases and J by 5 bases, 6 bases remained unmatched.

The gene calls are TRBV29-1 and TRBJ1-2, with TRBD1 identical over 9 bases. The CDR3 consists of 18 residues. Germline CDR1 and CDR2: SQVTM and ANQGSEA. With V trimmed by 7 bases and J by 6 bases, 24 bases remained unmatched. This CDR3 is CSAKESGQGFPGPDGYTF. Written as DNA, the CDR3 is TGCAGCGCCAAAGAATCGGGACAGGGTTTCCCAGGACCGGATGGCTACACCTTC. Full variable domain (outside the CDR3, taken from reference TRBV29-1 and TRBJ1-2): SAVISQKPSRDICQRGTSLTIQCQVDSQVTMMFWYRQQPGQSLTLIATANQGSEATYESGFVIDKFPISRPNLTFSTLTVSNMSPEDSSIYLCSAKESGQGFPGPDGYTFGSGTRLTVV.

As for this clone: The conserved phenylalanine or tryptophan is not found at the CDR3 terminus, so this likely reflects a read error. The chain recombines TRBV12-5 with TRBJ2-7; 7 nucleotides align to TRBD1. The germline gives CDR1 LGHNT, CDR2 FRNRAP. The CDR3 runs 12 residues. With 6 bases clipped from V and 5 bases from J, the junction kept 4 bases outside the gene matches. Here the CDR3 DNA reads TGTGCTAGTGGGCCAGGGGGTAACGAGCAGTACTCC. The encoded protein is CASGPGGNEQYS.

V gene TRBV2 combines with J gene TRBJ1-2; 9 bases map to TRBD1. CDR3 length: 16 amino acids. Trimming took 2 bases from V and 2 from J; bases not matched to a gene: 6. Germline values: CDR1 SNHLY, CDR2 FYNNEI. The CDR3 sequence is CASSERTGELNYGYTF. CDR3 coding DNA: TGTGCCAGCAGTGAAAGGACAGGGGAGCTAAACTATGGCTACACCTTC.

To note about this clone: The sample contains more than one DNA sequence encoding this CDR3. The V and J genes are TRBV28 and TRBJ2-3, with D possibly matching TRBD2 (5 bases). Trimming removed 5 bases at V and 3 bases at J, with 15 bases between. The CDR3 is 15 amino acids. Germline assignment: CDR1 MDHEN and CDR2 SYDVKM. The DNA of the CDR3 is TGTGCCAGCAGTCTGACACGATGGGAGACAGATACGCAGTATTTT. It specifies CASSLTRWETDTQYF.

This sequence joins TRBV7-6 and TRBJ2-5; TRBD1 aligns across 7 bases. Germline CDR1 SGHVS, CDR2 FNYEAQ. The length of the CDR3 is 15 residues. Trimming removed 0 bases from V and 1 base from J; junction bases left unmatched: 2. For the CDR3, the DNA is TGTGCCAGCAGCTTAGCTCAGGGGGTCCAAGAGACCCAGTACTTC. Translated: CASSLAQGVQETQYF.

This chain connects TRBV5-8 to TRBJ1-4; a possible D gene is TRBD1 (5 bases). This CDR3 is built from 16 residues. Trimming pared 4 bases from V and 8 bases from J, leaving 21 bases between. Germline V lookup: CDR1 SGHTS, CDR2 YDEGEE. The CDR3 here is CASSKANRKVDEKLFF. The CDR3 nucleotides are TGTGCCAGCAGCAAAGCCAACAGGAAGGTCGACGAAAAACTGTTTTTT.

The chain links TRBV5-4 to TRBJ2-2; TRBD2 matches at 11 bases. V lost 2 bases, J lost 2 bases, and 2 bases stayed unmatched. The CDR3 extends over 16 amino acids. The germline V gene has CDR1 SGHNT and CDR2 YYREEE (reference sequence). The CDR3 DNA reads TGTGCCAGCAGCTTTACTAGCGGGAGAAACACCGGGGAGCTGTTTTTT. As protein: CASSFTSGRNTGELFF. Full variable domain (rest looked up from reference TRBV5-4 and TRBJ2-2): ETGVTQSPTHLIKTRGQQVTLRCSSQSGHNTVSWYQQALGQGPQFIFQYYREEENGRGNFPPRFSGLQFPNYSSELNVNALELDDSALYLCASSFTSGRNTGELFFGEGSRLTVL.

The chain joins TRBV27 to TRBJ2-1; possible D gene TRBD2, 6 bases. CDR3 size: 13 residues. Germline CDR1 is MNHEY and CDR2 is SMNVEV (reference sequence). The V end lost 4 bases, the J end lost 9 bases, and 13 bases lay between the germline ends. The CDR3 loop is CASSYTSSGEQFF. Here the CDR3 DNA reads TGTGCCAGCAGTTATACTAGCTCTGGTGAGCAGTTCTTC.

The chain joins TRBV28 to TRBJ1-2, with 7 bases fitting TRBD1. The germline gives CDR1 MDHEN, CDR2 SYDVKM. The CDR3 length is 15 residues. V shed 6 bases and J 4 bases; nucleotides not matched to a gene: 11. The CDR3 DNA sequence: TGTGCCAGCAGGATCACGGACAGGTCGCTCTATGGCTACACCTTC. The encoded protein is CASRITDRSLYGYTF.